The 12 T cell receptor beta chains in this list originate from one sample, sequenced in a study of PD-1 blockade in classical Hodgkin lymphoma. Profiling relied on immunoSEQ multiplex PCR, and the TCRdb table lists in-frame clones only, not all of them. In the table there are 35,000 to 55,000 clones, roughly 78% of which are singletons. All patients relapsed after autologous stem cell transplantation, and brentuximab vedotin exposure varied. The sample consisted of peripheral blood mononuclear cells (PBMCs), taken before the second cycle of nivolumab. These receptors all stem from a human donor with classical Hodgkin lymphoma.

The CDR3 coding sequence is TGTGCCAGCAGCTTAATAGGGTTTGAGCAGTACTTC. Its translation: CASSLIGFEQYF. The V call is TRBV7-9, the J call TRBJ2-7, with D uncertain. With 2 bases removed from V and 7 bases from J, the gap between germline ends came to 9 bases. The germline V gene has CDR1 SEHNR and CDR2 FQNEAQ (reference sequence). The CDR3 consists of 12 residues.

The chain uses TRBV12-5 and TRBJ1-1; possibly TRBD1 for D (5 bases). This CDR3 is built from 15 residues. Germline V lookup: CDR1 LGHNT, CDR2 FRNRAP. The V and J ends lost 5 bases and 3 bases respectively, with 16 bases between them. The CDR3 protein is CASGPQGFADTEAFF. Written as DNA, the CDR3 is TGTGCTAGTGGTCCCCAGGGTTTCGCGGACACTGAAGCTTTCTTT.

V and J are TRBV28 and TRBJ2-3; 11 bases are a match to TRBD1. Germline lookup yields CDR1 MDHEN and CDR2 SYDVKM. Unmatched junction bases numbered 4, after V lost 3 bases and J lost 5 bases. CDR3 length: 15 amino acids. The CDR3 DNA is TGTGCCAGCAGTTTTGTCGGGACAGGGGGAGATACGCAGTATTTT. This gives the protein CASSFVGTGGDTQYF.

The chain combines TRBV4-3 with TRBJ1-2, with D maybe TRBD1 (6 bases). The CDR3 loop spans 17 amino acids. Germline CDR1 is LGHNA and CDR2 is YSLEER. V shed 0 bases and J shed 4 bases, with 18 bases lying between them. As DNA, the CDR3 is TGCGCCAGCAGCCAAGATCTGGGGGGGCCGGCAGGCTATGGCTACACCTTC. Its protein is CASSQDLGGPAGYGYTF.

The chain carries TRBV7-9 and TRBJ2-5; D is possibly TRBD1 (5 bases). V shed 5 bases and J shed 2 bases, with 9 bases lying between them. This CDR3 is 13 amino acids long. Germline loops: CDR1 SEHNR, CDR2 FQNEAQ (reference sequence). CDR3 bases: TGTGCCAGCAGCCCGACAGTACAAGAGACCCAGTACTTC. Protein: CASSPTVQETQYF.

The chain employs TRBV21-1 and TRBJ2-4; no check of the table's D call, TRBD1, against the DNA was made. TRBV21-1 is marked as a pseudogene. This CDR3 is built from 13 residues. The CDR3 DNA follows: TGTGCCAGCTCCGACACATCCAAAAACATTCAGTACTTC. It yields the protein CASSDTSKNIQYF.

The chain employs TRBV12-1 and TRBJ2-2; the table calls TRBD2, which could not be checked here. TRBV12-1 is marked as a pseudogene. The CDR3 consists of 20 residues. The CDR3 DNA is TGTGCCAGCAGCTTTCGAGGGACTAGCGGGGGGATCGCGAACACCGGGGAGCTGTTTTTT. It is translated as CASSFRGTSGGIANTGELFF.

The V call is TRBV27, the J call TRBJ2-7; 9 nucleotides agree with TRBD2. The junction had 2 bases not matched to a gene; V was cut back by 8 bases and J by 3 bases. CDR3 length equals 12 residues. From germline, CDR1 is MNHEY and CDR2 SMNVEV (reference sequence). The chain's CDR3 is CASGTSSYEQYF. CDR3 DNA: TGTGCCAGCGGGACTAGCAGCTACGAGCAGTACTTC.

DNA for the CDR3: TGTGCCAGCAGTTTTTCGGGACCCGATGAAAAACTGTTTTTT. Its protein is CASSFSGPDEKLFF. The chain employs TRBV28 and TRBJ1-4; tentatively, D is TRBD1 (5 bases). The CDR3 is made up of 14 amino acids. Germline CDR1 and CDR2: MDHEN and SYDVKM. The V end lost 3 bases, the J end lost 6 bases, and 11 bases lay between the germline ends.

This clone was observed once. The junction does not match germline at one end; this may be a read error. This chain joins TRBV6-5 and TRBJ2-3, with 8 bases lining up with TRBD2. This CDR3 comprises 13 residues. CDR1 and CDR2 from the germline V gene are MNHEY and SVGAGI. This CDR3 is CASSQTQLAGKSF. The CDR3, as DNA: TGTGCCAGCAGTCAAACTCAATTAGCGGGAAAGAGCTTT.

The genes are TRBV12-5 and TRBJ1-1; 7 bases are a match to TRBD1. CDR1 and CDR2 (germline): LGHNT, FRNRAP. V lost 4 bases, J lost 0 bases, and 5 bases stayed unmatched. The CDR3 is 15 amino acids. The CDR3 DNA follows: TGTGCTAGTGGTTCTGACAGGGTCCTGAACACTGAAGCTTTCTTT. Translating it yields CASGSDRVLNTEAFF. Full variable domain (rest looked up from reference TRBV12-5 and TRBJ1-1): DARVTQTPRHKVTEMGQEVTMRCQPILGHNTVFWYRQTMMQGLELLAYFRNRAPLDDSGMPKDRFSAEMPDATLATLKIQPSEPRDSAVYFCASGSDRVLNTEAFFGQGTRLTVV.

V and J are TRBV28 and TRBJ1-4; 9 bases map to TRBD1. Germline-derived CDR1 and CDR2 are MDHEN and SYDVKM. Germline trimming cut 6 bases from V and 6 bases from J; bases unmatched to any gene: 5. The CDR3 contains 14 residues. In nucleotides, the CDR3 is TGTGCCAGCAGCCGACAGGGGGTGGATGAAAAACTGTTTTTT. It translates to CASSRQGVDEKLFF.